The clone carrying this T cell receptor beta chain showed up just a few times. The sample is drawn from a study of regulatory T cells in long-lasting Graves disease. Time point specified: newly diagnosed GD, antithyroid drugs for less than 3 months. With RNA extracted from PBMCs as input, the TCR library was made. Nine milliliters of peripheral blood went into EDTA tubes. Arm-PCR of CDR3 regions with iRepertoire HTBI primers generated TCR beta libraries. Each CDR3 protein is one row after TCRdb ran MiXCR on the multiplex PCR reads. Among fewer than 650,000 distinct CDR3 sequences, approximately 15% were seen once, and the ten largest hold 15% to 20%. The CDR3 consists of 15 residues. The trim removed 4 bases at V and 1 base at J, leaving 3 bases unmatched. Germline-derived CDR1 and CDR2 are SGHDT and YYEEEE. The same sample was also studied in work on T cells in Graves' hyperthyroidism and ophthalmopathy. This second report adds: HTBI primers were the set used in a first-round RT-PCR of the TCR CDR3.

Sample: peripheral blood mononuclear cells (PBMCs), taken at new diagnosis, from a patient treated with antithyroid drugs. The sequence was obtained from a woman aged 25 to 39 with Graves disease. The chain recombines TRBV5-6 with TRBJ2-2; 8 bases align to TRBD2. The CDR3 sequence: CASSAREGNTGELFF. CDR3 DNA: TGTGCCAGCAGCGCCCGGGAGGGGAACACCGGGGAGCTGTTTTTT.